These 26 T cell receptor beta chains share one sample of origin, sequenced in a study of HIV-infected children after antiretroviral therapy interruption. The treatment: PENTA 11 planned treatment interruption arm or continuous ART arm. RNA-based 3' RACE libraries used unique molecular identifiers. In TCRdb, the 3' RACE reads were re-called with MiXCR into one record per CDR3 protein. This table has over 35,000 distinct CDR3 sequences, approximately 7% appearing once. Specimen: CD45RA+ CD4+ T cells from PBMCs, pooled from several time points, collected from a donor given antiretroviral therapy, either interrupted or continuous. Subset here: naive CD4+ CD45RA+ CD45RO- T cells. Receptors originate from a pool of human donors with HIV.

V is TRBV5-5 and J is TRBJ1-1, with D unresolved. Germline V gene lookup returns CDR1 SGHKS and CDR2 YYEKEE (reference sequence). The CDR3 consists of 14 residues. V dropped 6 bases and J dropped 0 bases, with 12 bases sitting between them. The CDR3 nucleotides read TGTGCCAGCAACACACCAGAGATGAACACTGAAGCTTTCTTT. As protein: CASNTPEMNTEAFF. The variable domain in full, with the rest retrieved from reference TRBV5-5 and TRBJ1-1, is DAGVTQSPTHLIKTRGQQVTLRCSPISGHKSVSWYQQVLGQGPQFIFQYYEKEERGRGNFPDRFSARQFPNYSSELNVNALLLGDSALYLCASNTPEMNTEAFFGQGTRLTVV.

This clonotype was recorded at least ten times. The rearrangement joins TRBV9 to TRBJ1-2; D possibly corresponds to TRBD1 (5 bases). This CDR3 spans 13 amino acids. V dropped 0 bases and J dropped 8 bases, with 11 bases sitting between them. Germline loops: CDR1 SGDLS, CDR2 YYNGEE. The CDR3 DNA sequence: TGTGCCAGCAGCGTAGGTACAGGCCGGGGCTACACCTTC. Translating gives CASSVGTGRGYTF.

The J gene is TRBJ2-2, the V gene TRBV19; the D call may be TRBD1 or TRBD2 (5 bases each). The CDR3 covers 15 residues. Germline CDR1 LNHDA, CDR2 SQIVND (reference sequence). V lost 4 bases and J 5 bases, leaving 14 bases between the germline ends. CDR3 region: CASSRGRPRTGELFF. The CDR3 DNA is TGTGCCAGTAGTAGGGGACGACCTAGGACCGGGGAGCTGTTTTTT.

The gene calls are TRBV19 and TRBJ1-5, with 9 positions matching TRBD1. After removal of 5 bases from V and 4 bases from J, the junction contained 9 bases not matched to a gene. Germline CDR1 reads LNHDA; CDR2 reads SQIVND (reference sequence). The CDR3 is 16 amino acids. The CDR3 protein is CASSSTDRGTNQPQHF. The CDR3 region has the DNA TGTGCCAGTAGTTCCACGGACAGGGGCACAAATCAGCCCCAGCATTTT.

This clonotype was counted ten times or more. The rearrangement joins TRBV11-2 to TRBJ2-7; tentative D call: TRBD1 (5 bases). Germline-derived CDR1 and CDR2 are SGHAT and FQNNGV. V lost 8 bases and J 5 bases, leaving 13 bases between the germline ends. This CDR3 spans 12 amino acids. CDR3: CASHTGFNEQYF. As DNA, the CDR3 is TGTGCCAGCCACACAGGTTTCAACGAGCAGTACTTC.

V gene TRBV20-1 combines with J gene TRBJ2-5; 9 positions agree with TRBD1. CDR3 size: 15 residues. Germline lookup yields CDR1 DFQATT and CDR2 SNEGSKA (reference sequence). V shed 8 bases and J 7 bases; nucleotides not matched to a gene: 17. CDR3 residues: CSLTSAWTGVWTQYF. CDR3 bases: TGCAGTCTAACCTCCGCTTGGACAGGGGTGTGGACCCAGTACTTC.

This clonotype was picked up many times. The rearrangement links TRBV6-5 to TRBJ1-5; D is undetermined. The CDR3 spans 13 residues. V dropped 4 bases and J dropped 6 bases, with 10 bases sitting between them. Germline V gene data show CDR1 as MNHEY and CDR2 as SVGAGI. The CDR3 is CASSSSPSQPQHF. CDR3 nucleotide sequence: TGTGCCAGCAGTTCATCCCCTAGTCAGCCCCAGCATTTT.

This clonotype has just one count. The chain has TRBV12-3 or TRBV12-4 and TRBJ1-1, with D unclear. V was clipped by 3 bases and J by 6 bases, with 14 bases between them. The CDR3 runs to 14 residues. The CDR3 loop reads CASSFHRNRAEAFF. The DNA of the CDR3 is TGTGCCAGCAGTTTCCACCGGAACCGGGCTGAAGCTTTCTTT.

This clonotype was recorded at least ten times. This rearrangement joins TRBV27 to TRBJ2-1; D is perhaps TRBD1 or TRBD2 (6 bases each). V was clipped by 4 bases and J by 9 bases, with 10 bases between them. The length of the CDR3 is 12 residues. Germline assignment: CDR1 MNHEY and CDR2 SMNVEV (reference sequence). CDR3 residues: CASSWGRGEQFF. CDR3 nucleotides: TGTGCCAGCAGTTGGGGGCGGGGTGAGCAGTTCTTC.

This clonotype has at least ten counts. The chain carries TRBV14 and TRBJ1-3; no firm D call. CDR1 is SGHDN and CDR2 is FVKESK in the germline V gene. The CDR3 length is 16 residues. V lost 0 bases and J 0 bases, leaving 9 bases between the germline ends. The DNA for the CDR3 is TGTGCCAGCAGCCAAGAAGGGTTCCGCTCTGGAAACACCATATATTTT. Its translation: CASSQEGFRSGNTIYF.

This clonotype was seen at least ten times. The CDR3 is CSARRDRGSYNEQFF. CDR3 sequence (DNA): TGCAGTGCCCGAAGGGACAGGGGCTCCTACAATGAGCAGTTCTTC. The chain joins TRBV20-1 to TRBJ2-1; 10 positions agree with TRBD1. The CDR3 sequence is 15 residues long. The ends lost 6 bases at V and 0 bases at J; junction bases unmatched: 5. CDR1 and CDR2 from the germline V gene are DFQATT and SNEGSKA (reference sequence).

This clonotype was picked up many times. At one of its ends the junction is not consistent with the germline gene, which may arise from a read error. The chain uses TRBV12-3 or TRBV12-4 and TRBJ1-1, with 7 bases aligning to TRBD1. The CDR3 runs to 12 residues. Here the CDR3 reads CASRDRNTEVFF. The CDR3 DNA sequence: TGTGCAAGCAGGGACAGAAACACAGAAGTCTTCTTT.

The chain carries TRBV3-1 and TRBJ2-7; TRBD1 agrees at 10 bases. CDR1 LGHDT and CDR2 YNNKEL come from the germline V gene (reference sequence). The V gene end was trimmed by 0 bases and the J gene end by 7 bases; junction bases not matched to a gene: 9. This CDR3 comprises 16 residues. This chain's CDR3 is CASSQEGDRGAGEQYF. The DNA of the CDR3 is TGTGCCAGCAGCCAAGAGGGGGACAGGGGCGCTGGGGAGCAGTACTTC.

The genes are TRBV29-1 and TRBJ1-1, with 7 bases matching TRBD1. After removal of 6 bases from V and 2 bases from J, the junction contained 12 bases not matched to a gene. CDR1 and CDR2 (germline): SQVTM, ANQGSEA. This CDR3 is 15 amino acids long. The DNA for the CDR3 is TGCAGCGTCCGGGTCAGGGGGAGGAAAAACACTGAAGCTTTCTTT. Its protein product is CSVRVRGRKNTEAFF.

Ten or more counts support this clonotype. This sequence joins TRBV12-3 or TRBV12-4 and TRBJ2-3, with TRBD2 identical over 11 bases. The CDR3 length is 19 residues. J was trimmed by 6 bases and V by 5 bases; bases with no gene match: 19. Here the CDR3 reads CASSPRAGTSGPEGDTQYF. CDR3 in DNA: TGTGCCAGCAGTCCCAGGGCAGGGACTAGCGGACCCGAGGGGGATACGCAGTATTTT.

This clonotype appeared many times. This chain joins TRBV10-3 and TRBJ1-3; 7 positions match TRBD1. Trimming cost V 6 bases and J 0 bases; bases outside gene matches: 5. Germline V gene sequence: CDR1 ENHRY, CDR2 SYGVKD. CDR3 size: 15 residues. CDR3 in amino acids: CAIRSDRYSGNTIYF. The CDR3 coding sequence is TGTGCCATCAGATCGGACAGGTACTCTGGAAACACCATATATTTT.

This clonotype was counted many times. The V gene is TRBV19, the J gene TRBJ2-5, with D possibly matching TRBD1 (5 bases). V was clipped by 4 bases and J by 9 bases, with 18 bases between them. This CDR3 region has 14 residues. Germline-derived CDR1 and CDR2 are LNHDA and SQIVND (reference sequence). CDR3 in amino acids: CASSTGQQKGAQYF. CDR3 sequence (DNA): TGTGCCAGTAGTACCGGTCAGCAGAAAGGGGCCCAGTACTTC.

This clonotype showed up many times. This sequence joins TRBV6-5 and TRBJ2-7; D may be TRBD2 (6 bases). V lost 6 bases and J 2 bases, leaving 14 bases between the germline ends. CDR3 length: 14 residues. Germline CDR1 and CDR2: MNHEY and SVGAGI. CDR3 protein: CASRTPGLPYEQYF. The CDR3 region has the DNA TGTGCCAGCAGAACTCCGGGACTCCCCTACGAGCAGTACTTC.

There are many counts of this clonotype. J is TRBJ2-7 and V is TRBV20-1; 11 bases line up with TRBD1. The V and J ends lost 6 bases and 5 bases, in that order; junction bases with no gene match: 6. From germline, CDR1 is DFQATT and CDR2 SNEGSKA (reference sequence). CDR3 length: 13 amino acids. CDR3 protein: CSADGQGANEQYF. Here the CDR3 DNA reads TGCAGTGCCGACGGACAGGGGGCCAACGAGCAGTACTTC.

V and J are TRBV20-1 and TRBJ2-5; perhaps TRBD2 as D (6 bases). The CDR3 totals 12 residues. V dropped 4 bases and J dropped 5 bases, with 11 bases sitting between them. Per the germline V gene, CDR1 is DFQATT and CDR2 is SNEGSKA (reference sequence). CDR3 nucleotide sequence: TGCAGTGCTACGGGAGTTCTGGAGACCCAGTACTTC. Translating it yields CSATGVLETQYF.

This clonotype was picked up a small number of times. The CDR3 region has the DNA TGCGCCAGCAGCTTGGTGTCCGACCTCCGGCAATCCTACGAGCAGTACTTC. Its translation: CASSLVSDLRQSYEQYF. V is TRBV5-1 and J is TRBJ2-7; no reliable D call. CDR3 size: 17 residues. Germline CDR1 reads SGHRS; CDR2 reads YFSETQ. Trimming left V 0 bases short and J 1 base short, with 17 bases between.

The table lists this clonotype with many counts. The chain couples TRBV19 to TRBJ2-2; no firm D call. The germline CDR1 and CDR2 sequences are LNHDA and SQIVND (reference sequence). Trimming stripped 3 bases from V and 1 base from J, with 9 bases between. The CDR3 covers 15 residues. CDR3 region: CASSIALMNTGELFF. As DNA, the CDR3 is TGTGCCAGTAGTATTGCCTTAATGAACACCGGGGAGCTGTTTTTT.

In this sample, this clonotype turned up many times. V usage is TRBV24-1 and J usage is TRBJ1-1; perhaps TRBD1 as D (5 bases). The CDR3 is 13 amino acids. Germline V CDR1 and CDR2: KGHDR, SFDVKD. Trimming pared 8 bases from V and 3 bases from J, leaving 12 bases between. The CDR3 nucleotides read TGTGCCACCAAATCGACAGAGTACACTGAAGCTTTCTTT. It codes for CATKSTEYTEAFF.

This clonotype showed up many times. This CDR3 reads CASSLEAGSGNEQFF. DNA of the CDR3: TGTGCCAGCAGCTTAGAGGCTGGTAGCGGCAATGAGCAGTTCTTC. This chain joins TRBV7-9 and TRBJ2-1, with D perhaps TRBD2 (6 bases). V lost 1 base and J lost 6, with 13 bases in between. There are 15 residues in the CDR3. Germline CDR1 reads SEHNR; CDR2 reads FQNEAQ (reference sequence).

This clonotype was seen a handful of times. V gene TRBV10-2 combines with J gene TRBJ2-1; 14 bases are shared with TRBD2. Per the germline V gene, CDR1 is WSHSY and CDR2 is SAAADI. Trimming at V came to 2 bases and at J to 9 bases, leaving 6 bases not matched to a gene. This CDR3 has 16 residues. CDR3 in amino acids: CASSEQWTSGRTEQFF. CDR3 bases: TGCGCCAGCAGTGAGCAATGGACTAGCGGGAGGACTGAGCAGTTCTTC.

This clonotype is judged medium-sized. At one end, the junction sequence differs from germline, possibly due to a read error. CDR3 coding DNA: TGTGCCAGCAGTATAGACAGAAACTCCGACTACACCTTC. Its protein product is CASSIDRNSDYTF. The chain joins TRBV19 to TRBJ1-2, with D maybe TRBD1 (5 bases). Germline lookup yields CDR1 LNHDA and CDR2 SQIVND (reference sequence). This CDR3 comprises 13 residues. Using reference TRBV19 and TRBJ1-2 for the parts outside the CDR3, the full variable domain is DGGITQSPKYLFRKEGQNVTLSCEQNLNHDAMYWYRQDPGQGLRLIYYSQIVNDFQKGDIAEGYSVSREKKESFPLTVTSAQKNPTAFYLCASSIDRNSDYTFGSGTRLTVV.